The next 30 T cell receptor beta chains were all read from a single sample in a study of post-analysis software for immune sequencing data. General study points: In patients, TRBV5-6, TRBV5-1 and TRBV20-1 belonged to roughly five TRBV segments found more frequently than in controls.

cDNA libraries of TCR beta carried unique molecular identifiers. Using its own MiXCR run on the PCR reads, TCRdb lists one record per CDR3 protein. The sample has around 260,000 distinct CDR3 sequences, just over 35% seen once. These receptors have no known antigen. Input material: blood. The receptors originated from a girl aged 10 to 17 with multiple sclerosis.

In this sample, this clonotype turned up many times. The chain carries TRBV7-2 and TRBJ1-4, with D unclear. V lost 1 base and J lost 4, with 10 bases in between. The CDR3 contains 15 residues. Germline CDR1 SGHTA, CDR2 FQGNSA. CDR3 sequence: CASSLVPLHNEKLFF. In DNA form, the CDR3 reads TGTGCCAGCAGCTTAGTTCCCCTCCATAATGAAAAACTGTTTTTT.

This clonotype was seen repeatedly, ten times or more. One end of the junction is discordant with germline, which a read error may explain. This sequence joins TRBV5-1 and TRBJ1-1, with D uncertain. The germline V gene encodes CDR1 SGHRS and CDR2 YFSETQ. This CDR3 comprises 13 residues. CDR3 region: CASSLTANTEAFF. The CDR3 DNA is TGTGCCAGCAGCTTGACGGCGAACACTGAAGCTTTCTTT.

V is TRBV7-9 and J is TRBJ1-4; D is ambiguous. This CDR3 region has 14 residues. The ends were cut back, 5 bases at V and 12 bases at J, with 19 bases in the middle. CDR1 and CDR2 (germline): SEHNR, FQNEAQ (reference sequence). The CDR3 region has the DNA TGTGCCAGCAGCCCAGAGGTGGTGAGGGAAGAACTGTTTTTT. This gives the protein CASSPEVVREELFF.

The chain is built from TRBV29-1 and TRBJ2-5, with 10 bases lining up with TRBD1. The CDR3 consists of 16 residues. Germline CDR1 is SQVTM and CDR2 is ANQGSEA. V dropped 8 bases and J dropped 11; count of bases not matched to a gene: 23. CDR3 region: CSSARDRGPFIHEQYF. The CDR3 nucleotides read TGCAGCTCAGCCCGGGACAGGGGCCCGTTTATCCATGAGCAGTACTTC.

This clonotype was seen only once. V is TRBV10-3 and J is TRBJ2-5; D is tentatively TRBD1 or TRBD2 (5 bases each). Germline lookup yields CDR1 ENHRY and CDR2 SYGVKD. V lost 3 bases, J lost 1 base, and 12 bases lay in between. The CDR3 runs to 15 residues. The CDR3 DNA reads as TGTGCCATCAGTGAAGGGGTCGGGATCCAAGAGACCCAGTACTTC. It is translated as CAISEGVGIQETQYF.

The chain joins TRBV10-3 to TRBJ1-2; 9 positions agree with TRBD1. The V gene end was trimmed by 9 bases and the J gene end by 7 bases; junction bases not matched to a gene: 9. Germline V gene data show CDR1 as ENHRY and CDR2 as SYGVKD. The CDR3 covers 13 residues. As DNA, the CDR3 is TGTGCCATTGAACAGGGGGCTGAAGGTGGCTACACCTTC. Protein product: CAIEQGAEGGYTF.

This clonotype occurred a few times. The chain links TRBV29-1 to TRBJ2-5, with D possibly TRBD1 on 5 matching bases. Trimming removed 2 bases from V and 1 base from J, with 14 bases in between. Per the germline V gene, CDR1 is SQVTM and CDR2 is ANQGSEA. The CDR3 extends over 15 amino acids. The CDR3 protein is CSVEPFPRVQETQYF. The CDR3 coding sequence is TGCAGCGTTGAACCCTTCCCCAGGGTCCAAGAGACCCAGTACTTC.

About this clonotype itself: This clone may be a read error of a much larger clone one base away. The chain joins TRBV7-9 to TRBJ2-1; D ambiguous. The CDR3 length is 14 residues. Per germline, CDR1 SEHNR and CDR2 FQNEAQ (reference sequence). CDR3 sequence (DNA): TGTGCCAGCAGCCCGACGAGCTCCTACGATGAGCAGTTCTTC. Amino acid sequence: CASSPTSSYDEQFF.

V is TRBV10-3 and J is TRBJ2-7; TRBD2 is a possible D gene (5 bases). This CDR3 has 14 residues. The V and J ends lost 6 bases and 5 bases respectively, with 17 bases between them. Germline CDR1 and CDR2: ENHRY and SYGVKD. The CDR3 spells CAISESPAAHEQYF. CDR3 bases: TGTGCCATCAGCGAATCACCAGCGGCCCACGAGCAGTACTTC.

The V gene is TRBV7-8, the J gene TRBJ1-2; 7 bases agree with TRBD1. The V gene's germline CDR1 is SGHVS and CDR2 FQNEAQ. Losses at the gene ends were 5 bases for V and 6 bases for J; bases not matched to a gene: 6. The CDR3 loop spans 13 amino acids. This chain's CDR3 is CASSMTGRDGYTF. CDR3 DNA: TGTGCCAGCAGCATGACAGGGCGGGATGGCTACACCTTC.

This sequence joins TRBV7-2 and TRBJ2-1; 7 bases agree with TRBD2. Germline V lookup: CDR1 SGHTA, CDR2 FQGNSA. J gave up 7 bases and V 0 bases, and 6 bases lay outside the gene matches. The CDR3 has 15 amino acids. The CDR3 DNA reads TGTGCCAGCAGCTTAGCGAGGCTAGCGGAGAATGAGCAGTTCTTC. Encoded protein: CASSLARLAENEQFF. The full variable domain, with the rest looked up from reference TRBV7-2 and TRBJ2-1, is GAGVSQSPSNKVTEKGKDVELRCDPISGHTALYWYRQSLGQGLEFLIYFQGNSAPDKSGLPSDRFSAERTGGSVSTLTIQRTQQEDSAVYLCASSLARLAENEQFFGPGTRLTVL.

The chain uses TRBV20-1 and TRBJ2-7; 9 bases map to TRBD1. This CDR3 comprises 15 residues. The trim removed 1 base at V and 2 bases at J, leaving 6 bases unmatched. Per germline, CDR1 DFQATT and CDR2 SNEGSKA (reference sequence). DNA for the CDR3: TGCAGTGCTAGAGGCGGGACAGGGAACCCCTACGAGCAGTACTTC. Its protein product is CSARGGTGNPYEQYF.

V and J are TRBV6-1 and TRBJ2-7, with TRBD1 matching 11 bases. The germline V gene has CDR1 MNHNS and CDR2 SASEGT. The CDR3 length is 13 residues. V lost 4 bases to trimming and J lost 7 bases; unmatched junction nucleotides: 3. The CDR3 here is CASSGTGGWEQYF. In DNA, the CDR3 is TGTGCCAGCAGTGGGACAGGGGGCTGGGAGCAGTACTTC.

As for this clonotype: One base away lies a much larger clone, so this may be a sequencing read error. The V call is TRBV29-1, the J call TRBJ1-2; a weak D match, TRBD1 (5 bases). Trimming removed 6 bases at V and 4 bases at J, with 15 bases between. Germline V gene sequence: CDR1 SQVTM, CDR2 ANQGSEA. The CDR3 contains 13 residues. The CDR3 reads CSVGLPGGYGYTF. CDR3 in DNA: TGCAGCGTAGGACTCCCCGGGGGCTATGGCTACACCTTC.

A note on this clonotype: A read error is possible here, since a much larger clone lies one base away. This chain links TRBV10-2 with TRBJ1-6; D gene unclear. Looked up from germline, CDR1 is WSHSY and CDR2 is SAAADI. CDR3 length: 10 residues. Trimming pared 3 bases from V and 18 bases from J, leaving 9 bases between. Written as DNA, the CDR3 is TGCGCCAGCAGTGACCAAACTCCCCACTTT. Amino acids: CASSDQTPHF.

This clonotype was seen ten or more times. This chain links TRBV7-9 with TRBJ2-5; 7 bases agree with TRBD1. This CDR3 has 14 amino acids. V trimming: 4 bases; J trimming: 4 bases; junction bases outside the gene matches: 6. Germline values: CDR1 SEHNR, CDR2 FQNEAQ (reference sequence). CDR3 protein: CASSSSTGTETQYF. CDR3 coding DNA: TGTGCCAGCAGCTCCTCGACAGGGACAGAGACCCAGTACTTC.

The chain recombines TRBV28 with TRBJ2-7, with D perhaps assigned TRBD1 or TRBD2 (6 bases each). The CDR3 has 13 residues. Trimming cost V 2 bases and J 3 bases, with 8 bases left between them. Germline CDR1 is MDHEN and CDR2 is SYDVKM. The CDR3 protein is CASSLKGGYEQYF. The CDR3 nucleotides are TGTGCCAGCAGTTTAAAGGGGGGCTACGAGCAGTACTTC.

J is TRBJ2-7 and V is TRBV27; D is perhaps TRBD2 (5 bases). The V gene lost 2 bases and the J gene lost 1 base, with 15 bases spanning the gap. This CDR3 has 16 residues. Germline CDR1 reads MNHEY; CDR2 reads SMNVEV (reference sequence). CDR3: CASSLRASRRSYEQYF. For the CDR3, the DNA is TGTGCCAGCAGTTTAAGGGCTAGCAGGCGATCCTACGAGCAGTACTTC.

This clonotype was counted at least ten times. The CDR3 region is CATSGTSVDEQFF. The CDR3 DNA follows: TGTGCCACCAGTGGGACTAGCGTGGATGAGCAGTTCTTC. The chain recombines TRBV24-1 with TRBJ2-1; 9 bases line up with TRBD2. In germline, CDR1 is KGHDR, CDR2 SFDVKD. V lost 5 bases, J lost 8 bases, and 3 bases stayed unmatched. There are 13 residues in the CDR3.

In its sample, this clonotype was seen a few times. The rearrangement joins TRBV10-3 to TRBJ2-3, with D possibly TRBD1 on 6 matching bases. The CDR3 is 15 residues long. Trimming removed 10 bases from V and 0 bases from J, with 17 bases in between. Per the germline V gene, CDR1 is ENHRY and CDR2 is SYGVKD. CDR3 nucleotide sequence: TGTGCCACTATGTCCGGGACACCCAGCACAGATACGCAGTATTTT. It yields the protein CATMSGTPSTDTQYF.

This chain uses TRBV15 with TRBJ2-1; TRBD2 agrees at 7 bases. Trimming at V came to 2 bases and at J to 4 bases, leaving 14 bases not matched to a gene. Per germline, CDR1 LNHNV and CDR2 YYDKDF (reference sequence). CDR3 length equals 18 residues. The CDR3, as DNA: TGTGCCACCAGCAGAAACCCCGGCAGCGGGGCAAATTACAATGAGCAGTTCTTC. Translation gives CATSRNPGSGANYNEQFF.

About this clonotype itself: Since a much larger clone is just one base distant, this may be a read error. J is TRBJ1-5 and V is TRBV15, with D maybe TRBD1 (5 bases). Germline V gene data show CDR1 as LNHNV and CDR2 as YYDKDF (reference sequence). The CDR3 is 15 amino acids. CDR3 sequence reads: CATSGEQVGNQPQHF. The CDR3 DNA reads as TGTGCCACCAGCGGAGAACAGGTCGGCAATCAGCCCCAGCATTTT.

This clonotype has ten or more counts. The chain recombines TRBV4-1 with TRBJ1-1; D is undetermined. Germline loops: CDR1 MGHRA, CDR2 YSYEKL. Trimming removed 2 bases at V and 0 bases at J, with 10 bases between. This CDR3 spans 15 amino acids. The CDR3 region has the DNA TGCGCCAGCAGCCAAACCACGGCGGTGAACACTGAAGCTTTCTTT. Residues: CASSQTTAVNTEAFF.

This clonotype came up a few times. One junction end does not reproduce the germline sequence, and a read error may be involved. This sequence joins TRBV5-1 and TRBJ2-1; 8 bases are shared with TRBD1. The CDR3 sequence is 14 residues long. CDR1 SGHRS and CDR2 YFSETQ come from the germline V gene. The CDR3 coding sequence is TGCGCCAGCACCTTGGACAGGGCGGGCAATGAGCAGTTCTTC. This codes for CASTLDRAGNEQFF. Together with reference TRBV5-1 and TRBJ2-1, the CDR3 gives the full variable domain: KAGVTQTPRYLIKTRGQQVTLSCSPISGHRSVSWYQQTPGQGLQFLFEYFSETQRNKGNFPGRFSGRQFSNSRSEMNVSTLELGDSALYLCASTLDRAGNEQFFGPGTRLTVL.

As concerns this clonotype: A much larger clone is a single base away; this may be a read error. The gene calls are TRBV29-1 and TRBJ1-2, with D tentatively TRBD1 (6 bases). CDR1 is SQVTM and CDR2 is ANQGSEA in the germline V gene. The CDR3 runs 13 residues. The DNA of the CDR3 is TGCAGCGTAGAACAGGGCGGGAACTATGACTACACCTTC. Translation: CSVEQGGNYDYTF. The full variable domain, in which reference TRBV29-1 and TRBJ1-2 provide the parts outside the CDR3, is SAVISQKPSRDICQRGTSLTIQCQVDSQVTMMFWYRQQPGQSLTLIATANQGSEATYESGFVIDKFPISRPNLTFSTLTVSNMSPEDSSIYLCSVEQGGNYDYTFGSGTRLTVV.

A note on this clonotype: One junction end does not reproduce the germline sequence, and a read error may be involved. The CDR3 sequence: CAGSMGAPGGEAFF. DNA for the CDR3: TGCGCCGGCAGCATGGGGGCCCCGGGCGGTGAAGCTTTCTTT. The chain carries TRBV5-1 and TRBJ1-1; D may be TRBD1 (6 bases). The CDR3 loop spans 14 amino acids. Germline CDR1 SGHRS, CDR2 YFSETQ.

The chain carries TRBV11-3 and TRBJ2-1; 9 bases line up with TRBD1. V gave up 5 bases and J gave up 10 bases; unmatched junction bases: 12. This CDR3 has 15 residues. Per germline, CDR1 SGHNT and CDR2 YENEEA. The CDR3 DNA reads as TGTGCCAGCAGCCCTCCGGGACAGGGAATGAGCGAGCAGTTCTTC. Translating it yields CASSPPGQGMSEQFF.

This clonotype was found many times. J is TRBJ1-2 and V is TRBV6-5; no firm D call. Germline V CDR1 and CDR2: MNHEY, SVGAGI. This CDR3 region has 15 residues. V gave up 1 base and J gave up 1 base, with 10 bases separating them. CDR3 residues: CASSYLSEGNYGYTF. DNA for the CDR3: TGTGCCAGCAGTTACTTATCTGAGGGTAACTATGGCTACACCTTC.

In this sample, this clonotype turned up a few times. This chain joins TRBV20-1 and TRBJ2-2; D is uncertain. The CDR3 runs to 11 residues. The germline V gene encodes CDR1 DFQATT and CDR2 SNEGSKA (reference sequence). Trimming shortened V by 6 bases and J by 1 base, and 3 bases separated the two germline ends. The CDR3 DNA reads TGCAGTGCAAGGAACACCGGGGAGCTGTTTTTT. It is translated as CSARNTGELFF.

Points on this clonotype: The junction departs from the called germline gene at one end, perhaps through a read error. The chain links TRBV7-9 to TRBJ1-4; 7 positions agree with TRBD1. The CDR3 is 14 residues long. Germline V CDR1 and CDR2: SEHNR, FQNEAQ (reference sequence). The CDR3 coding sequence is TGTGCCAGCAGCGGATGGACAGGCAATGAAAAACCGTTTTTT. Translating it yields CASSGWTGNEKPFF.